This TCR beta chain was sequenced in a study of T cells after yellow fever vaccination. The V segment lost 4 bases and the J segment 15 bases; nucleotides outside the gene matches: 12. CDR1 is MNHEY, CDR2 SVGEGT, per germline. This CDR3 has 14 residues. This clonotype has ten or more counts. TCRdb passed the 5' RACE reads through MiXCR, listing each CDR3 protein once. The sample includes a few hundred thousand distinct CDR3 sequences, approximately 10% of them seen just once. The sequenced sample was PBMCs, obtained on the day of the first yellow fever vaccination. The chain joins TRBV6-2 or TRBV6-3 to TRBJ1-6, with 7 bases matching TRBD1. This TCR was recovered from a man aged 18 to 30 who received the YFV17D yellow fever vaccine. The CDR3 DNA reads TGTGCCAGCAGTTCCGAGTCCTGGGACAGAAGCCTCCACTTT. It codes for CASSSESWDRSLHF.